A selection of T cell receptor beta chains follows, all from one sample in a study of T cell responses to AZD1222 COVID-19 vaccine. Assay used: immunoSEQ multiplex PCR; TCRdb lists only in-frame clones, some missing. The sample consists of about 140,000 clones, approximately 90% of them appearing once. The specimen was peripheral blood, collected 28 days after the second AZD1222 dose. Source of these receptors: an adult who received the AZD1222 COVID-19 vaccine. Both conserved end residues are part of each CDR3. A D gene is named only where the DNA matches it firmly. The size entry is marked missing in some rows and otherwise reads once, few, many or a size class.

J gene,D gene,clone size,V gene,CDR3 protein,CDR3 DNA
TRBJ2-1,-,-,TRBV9,CASGDTYNEQFF,TGTGCCAGCGGGGACACCTACAATGAGCAGTTCTTC
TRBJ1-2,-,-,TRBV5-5,CASSLDGGYTF,TGTGCCAGCAGCTTGGATGGAGGCTACACCTTC
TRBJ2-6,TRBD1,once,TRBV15,CATSRNAGTGDDSGANVLTF,TGTGCCACCAGCAGAAACGCCGGGACAGGGGACGACTCTGGGGCCAACGTCCTGACTTTC
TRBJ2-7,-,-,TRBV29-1,CSVDVAYEQYF,TGCAGCGTTGACGTAGCCTACGAGCAGTACTTC
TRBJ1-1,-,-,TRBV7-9,CASSARSWPNTEAFF,TGTGCCAGCAGCGCTCGGTCCTGGCCGAACACTGAAGCTTTCTTT
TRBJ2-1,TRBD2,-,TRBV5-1,CASSSGTSPSREQFF,TGCGCCAGCAGCAGCGGGACTAGCCCTTCCCGTGAGCAGTTCTTC
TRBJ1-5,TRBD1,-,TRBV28,CASSPAHRRQGGFQPQHF,TGTGCCAGCAGTCCCGCACACCGCCGACAGGGGGGCTTTCAGCCCCAGCATTTT
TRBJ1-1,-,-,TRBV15,CATSRANLMNTEAFF,TGTGCCACCAGCAGAGCGAACCTAATGAACACTGAAGCTTTCTTT
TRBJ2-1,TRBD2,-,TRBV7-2,CASSVGLAGNNEQFF,TGTGCCAGCTCTGTAGGCCTAGCGGGGAACAATGAGCAGTTCTTC
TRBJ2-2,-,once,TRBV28,CASSPYQLNTGELFF,TGTGCCAGCAGTCCCTACCAATTGAACACCGGGGAGCTGTTTTTT
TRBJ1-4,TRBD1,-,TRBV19,CASSMWDSYRNEKLFF,TGTGCCAGTAGCATGTGGGACAGCTACCGGAATGAAAAACTGTTTTTT
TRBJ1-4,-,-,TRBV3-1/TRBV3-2,CASSPQGGQNGKLFF,TGTGCCAGCAGCCCTCAAGGGGGACAAAACGGAAAACTGTTTTTT
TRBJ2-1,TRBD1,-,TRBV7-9,CASSLPWTGGNNEQFF,TGTGCCAGCAGCTTACCCTGGACAGGGGGGAACAATGAGCAGTTCTTC
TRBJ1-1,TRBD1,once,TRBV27,CASSSMFGTVNTEAFF,TGTGCCAGCAGTAGTATGTTCGGGACAGTGAACACTGAAGCTTTCTTT
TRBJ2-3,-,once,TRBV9,CASSVAGRVSGDTQYF,TGTGCCAGCAGCGTAGCTGGGCGGGTCAGTGGGGATACGCAGTATTTT
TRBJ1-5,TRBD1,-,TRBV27,CASSGGTGGNQPQHF,TGTGCCAGCAGTGGTGGGACAGGGGGCAATCAGCCCCAGCATTTT
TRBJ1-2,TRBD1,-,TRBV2,CASSPLTRRDRGLEGYTF,TGTGCCAGCAGCCCACTTACCCGCCGGGACAGGGGGTTGGAGGGCTACACCTTC
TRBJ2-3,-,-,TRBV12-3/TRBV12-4,CASRRPSTDTQYF,TGTGCCAGCAGGCGACCTAGCACAGATACGCAGTATTTT
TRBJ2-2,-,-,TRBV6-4,CASRPEYTGELFF,TGTGCCAGCAGGCCCGAGTACACCGGGGAGCTGTTTTTT
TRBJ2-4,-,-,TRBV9,CASSVEGAGGNIQYF,TGTGCCAGCAGCGTAGAGGGGGCAGGAGGGAACATTCAGTACTTC
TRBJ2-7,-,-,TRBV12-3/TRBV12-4,CASSRSGFHEQYF,TGTGCCAGCAGTAGATCAGGGTTCCACGAGCAGTACTTC
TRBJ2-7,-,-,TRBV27,CASSPGGSASYEQYF,TGTGCCAGCAGCCCCGGGGGTAGCGCCTCCTACGAGCAGTACTTC
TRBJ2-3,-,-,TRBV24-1,CATSEQIADTQYF,TGTGCCACCAGTGAGCAAATTGCAGATACGCAGTATTTT
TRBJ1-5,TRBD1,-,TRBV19,CASSSDRGPNQPQHF,TGTGCCAGTAGTAGTGACAGGGGGCCCAATCAGCCCCAGCATTTT
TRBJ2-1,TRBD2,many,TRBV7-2,CASSLAGTSGGIEQFF,TGTGCCAGCAGCTTAGCAGGGACTAGCGGGGGGATTGAGCAGTTCTTC
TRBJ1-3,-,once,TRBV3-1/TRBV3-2,CASSQVLRDGNTIYF,TGTGCCAGCAGCCAAGTTCTGAGGGACGGAAACACCATATATTTT
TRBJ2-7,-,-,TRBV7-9,CASSLFTSEGYF,TGTGCCAGCAGCCTCTTCACTTCGGAGGGGTACTTC
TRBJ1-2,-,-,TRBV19,CASREGTRYGYTF,TGTGCCAGTAGGGAGGGAACGCGCTATGGCTACACCTTC
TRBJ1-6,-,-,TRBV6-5,CASERWGLGSPLHF,TGTGCCAGCGAGAGATGGGGGCTTGGTTCACCCCTCCACTTT
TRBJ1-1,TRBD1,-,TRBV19,CASSPTGVEAFF,TGTGCCAGTAGTCCTACAGGGGTTGAAGCTTTCTTT
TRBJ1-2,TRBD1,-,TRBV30,CAYNPRDRVIEGYTF,TGTGCCTATAACCCCCGGGACAGGGTAATCGAGGGCTACACCTTC
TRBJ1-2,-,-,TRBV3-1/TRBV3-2,CASRDGTAPYTF,TGTGCCAGCAGGGATGGGACGGCTCCCTACACCTTC
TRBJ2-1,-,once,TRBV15,CATNSGTPRGEQFF,TGTGCCACCAACTCCGGGACTCCTCGGGGTGAGCAGTTCTTC